These T cell receptor beta chains were read from a single sample in a study of T-cell memory formation after mild COVID-19. TCRdb independently ran MiXCR on the 5' RACE reads; one entry per CDR3 protein. The repertoire holds around 35,000 distinct CDR3 sequences, with 7% to 8% as singletons. The sequencing sample was made of PBMCs or a T cell subset sorted from them (not recorded which). The receptors stem from a man aged 18 to 30 who had mild COVID-19 (a few samples of this study predate the infection). Cell type and time point are not known. Both conserved end residues are part of each CDR3. The D gene is left open where the match is weak. Clone size is not always given. Where it is, it says once, few, many or a class for expanded clones.

d_call: TRBD2
clone_size: many
v_call: TRBV5-1
j_call: TRBJ2-5
cdr3_nt: TGCGCCAGCAGCTTGGCCCGTCTAGCGGGGGGAGAGACCCAGTACTTC
cdr3_aa: CASSLARLAGGETQYF

d_call: -
clone_size: many
v_call: TRBV7-9
j_call: TRBJ2-5
cdr3_nt: TGTGCCAGCAGCGGGAACGGGGAGACCCAGTACTTC
cdr3_aa: CASSGNGETQYF

d_call: TRBD2
clone_size: -
v_call: TRBV2
j_call: TRBJ2-1
cdr3_nt: TGTGCCAGCAGTCTAACCCAGCGGGGTAACAATGAGCAGTTCTTC
cdr3_aa: CASSLTQRGNNEQFF

d_call: TRBD1
clone_size: many
v_call: TRBV7-2
j_call: TRBJ1-2
cdr3_nt: TGTGCCAGCAGCTCCGCAAACAGGGGCGGCTACACCTTC
cdr3_aa: CASSSANRGGYTF

d_call: TRBD1
clone_size: few
v_call: TRBV19
j_call: TRBJ1-4
cdr3_nt: TGTGCCAGTGGCGATCCGGGACAGGGCTCAAGGAGGTCCCTGTTTTTT
cdr3_aa: CASGDPGQGSRRSLFF

d_call: -
clone_size: many
v_call: TRBV7-6
j_call: TRBJ2-3
cdr3_nt: TGTGCCAGCAGCTTTACGGGTAGGGGGTACAAAGATACGCAGTATTTT
cdr3_aa: CASSFTGRGYKDTQYF

d_call: -
clone_size: few
v_call: TRBV7-2
j_call: TRBJ1-1
cdr3_nt: TGTGCCAGCAGCTTATACAACACTGAAGCTTTCTTT
cdr3_aa: CASSLYNTEAFF

d_call: -
clone_size: many
v_call: TRBV5-1
j_call: TRBJ2-5
cdr3_nt: TGCGCCAGCAGCTTGTTACTCAACCAAGAGACCCAGTACTTC
cdr3_aa: CASSLLLNQETQYF

d_call: -
clone_size: few
v_call: TRBV20-1
j_call: TRBJ2-2
cdr3_nt: TGCAGTGCGGCCCGGGGGGCCGACGGGGAGCTGTTTTTT
cdr3_aa: CSAARGADGELFF

d_call: TRBD1
clone_size: many
v_call: TRBV3-1
j_call: TRBJ1-2
cdr3_nt: TGTGCCAGCAGCCAGTACAGGGGGCTATATGGCTACACCTTC
cdr3_aa: CASSQYRGLYGYTF

d_call: -
clone_size: many
v_call: TRBV7-2
j_call: TRBJ2-5
cdr3_nt: TGTGCCAGCAGCTTCCGAACGACTAGTAGTTGGGAGACCCAGTACTTC
cdr3_aa: CASSFRTTSSWETQYF

d_call: TRBD1
clone_size: many
v_call: TRBV4-3
j_call: TRBJ2-7
cdr3_nt: TGCGCCAGCAGCCAGGAGTATTACAGGGGCCCAGAATCGAGCTCCTACGAGCAGTACTTC
cdr3_aa: CASSQEYYRGPESSSYEQYF

d_call: -
clone_size: -
v_call: TRBV5-1
j_call: TRBJ2-6
cdr3_nt: TGCGCCAGCAGCTCAGCAGGTCCTGGGGCCAACGTCCTGACTTTC
cdr3_aa: CASSSAGPGANVLTF

d_call: TRBD2
clone_size: -
v_call: TRBV5-1
j_call: TRBJ2-3
cdr3_nt: TGCGCCACCTCTAGCGGTTACACAGATACGCAGTATTTT
cdr3_aa: CATSSGYTDTQYF

d_call: -
clone_size: -
v_call: TRBV29-1
j_call: TRBJ1-2
cdr3_nt: TGCAGCGTCCCGGACAGTTTCTCCTATGGCTACACCTTC
cdr3_aa: CSVPDSFSYGYTF

d_call: -
clone_size: many
v_call: TRBV7-9
j_call: TRBJ2-1
cdr3_nt: TGTGCCAGCAGCTACGAGGCGTGGGGGGGCGAAACTACGAATGAGCAGTTCTTC
cdr3_aa: CASSYEAWGGETTNEQFF

d_call: -
clone_size: many
v_call: TRBV7-9
j_call: TRBJ1-1
cdr3_nt: TGTGCCAGCAGCGGACAGAAGAACACTGAAGCTTTCTTT
cdr3_aa: CASSGQKNTEAFF

d_call: TRBD2
clone_size: -
v_call: TRBV4-3
j_call: TRBJ2-3
cdr3_nt: TGCGCCAGCAGCCAAGAGGGACTAGCGGGGGGGAGCGATACGCAGTATTTT
cdr3_aa: CASSQEGLAGGSDTQYF

d_call: TRBD2
clone_size: -
v_call: TRBV28
j_call: TRBJ2-3
cdr3_nt: TGTGCCATTCAGCGGGGGGGCACAGATACGCAGTATTTT
cdr3_aa: CAIQRGGTDTQYF

d_call: TRBD2
clone_size: few
v_call: TRBV4-2
j_call: TRBJ2-3
cdr3_nt: TGTGCCAGCAGCCGACAACCGGGACTAGATGTCTCAGATACGCAGTATTTT
cdr3_aa: CASSRQPGLDVSDTQYF

d_call: TRBD2
clone_size: many
v_call: TRBV6-1
j_call: TRBJ2-1
cdr3_nt: TGTGCCAGCAGTGAGACTAGCGGGGGCTACAATGAGCAGTTCTTC
cdr3_aa: CASSETSGGYNEQFF

d_call: -
clone_size: many
v_call: TRBV29-1
j_call: TRBJ2-5
cdr3_nt: TGCAGCGTTGACCCACTCCAGGAGACCCAGTACTTC
cdr3_aa: CSVDPLQETQYF

d_call: TRBD1
clone_size: -
v_call: TRBV3-1
j_call: TRBJ1-2
cdr3_nt: TGTGCCAGCAGTTGGGGACAGGGGGGCGGCTACACCTTC
cdr3_aa: CASSWGQGGGYTF

d_call: -
clone_size: many
v_call: TRBV20-1
j_call: TRBJ1-1
cdr3_nt: TGCAGTGCTATTCCGGGGAACACTGAAGCTTTCTTT
cdr3_aa: CSAIPGNTEAFF

d_call: -
clone_size: many
v_call: TRBV2
j_call: TRBJ1-5
cdr3_nt: TGTGCCAGCAGTGAAGCCGACGACGCAGTCAATCAGCCCCAGCATTTT
cdr3_aa: CASSEADDAVNQPQHF

d_call: -
clone_size: many
v_call: TRBV7-6
j_call: TRBJ1-3
cdr3_nt: TGTGCCAGCAGCCCTATGTTGGGGGAACCCTCTGGAAACACCATATATTTT
cdr3_aa: CASSPMLGEPSGNTIYF

d_call: -
clone_size: few
v_call: TRBV7-2
j_call: TRBJ2-5
cdr3_nt: TGTGCCAGCAGCCAAGATGGGGGCGCGACCCAGTACTTC
cdr3_aa: CASSQDGGATQYF

d_call: TRBD1
clone_size: many
v_call: TRBV5-1
j_call: TRBJ2-3
cdr3_nt: TGCGCCAGCAGCCCGGACAGGGGGAAAGATACGCAGTATTTT
cdr3_aa: CASSPDRGKDTQYF

d_call: TRBD1
clone_size: many
v_call: TRBV11-3
j_call: TRBJ2-1
cdr3_nt: TGTGCCAGCAGCTTAGGGGGGACAGCAAACAATGAGCAGTTCTTC
cdr3_aa: CASSLGGTANNEQFF

d_call: -
clone_size: -
v_call: TRBV6-5
j_call: TRBJ1-1
cdr3_nt: TGTGCCAGCAGTTACTCAACCGGTCGCCAGCTCACTGAAGCTTTCTTT
cdr3_aa: CASSYSTGRQLTEAFF

d_call: TRBD1
clone_size: -
v_call: TRBV28
j_call: TRBJ1-6
cdr3_nt: TGTGCCAGCAGTCGGGGGGGGACAGGCAATTCACCCCTCCACTTT
cdr3_aa: CASSRGGTGNSPLHF

d_call: TRBD1
clone_size: many
v_call: TRBV20-1
j_call: TRBJ1-1
cdr3_nt: TGCAGTGCTAGAAGACAGGGGCGAATATACACTGAAGCTTTCTTT
cdr3_aa: CSARRQGRIYTEAFF

d_call: -
clone_size: many
v_call: TRBV20-1
j_call: TRBJ1-1
cdr3_nt: TGCAGTGCTGCCCATGGGACGGCTGAAGCTTTCTTT
cdr3_aa: CSAAHGTAEAFF

d_call: TRBD1
clone_size: many
v_call: TRBV28
j_call: TRBJ1-6
cdr3_nt: TGTGCCAGCAGCCGTTCCGGGACAGGGAATTCACCCCTCCACTTT
cdr3_aa: CASSRSGTGNSPLHF

d_call: -
clone_size: many
v_call: TRBV4-1
j_call: TRBJ1-5
cdr3_nt: TGCGCCAGCAGTTTCCTCGGAGGGGCCAATCAGCCCCAGCATTTT
cdr3_aa: CASSFLGGANQPQHF

d_call: -
clone_size: many
v_call: TRBV6-5
j_call: TRBJ1-1
cdr3_nt: TGTGCCAGCAGCTGGGGTGAACGGGGGGAAGCTTTCTTT
cdr3_aa: CASSWGERGEAFF

d_call: -
clone_size: many
v_call: TRBV6-2/TRBV6-3
j_call: TRBJ2-1
cdr3_nt: TGTGCCAGCACACCCCGGATGAGGTCCAGGGCCTACAATGAGCAGTTCTTC
cdr3_aa: CASTPRMRSRAYNEQFF

d_call: TRBD1
clone_size: many
v_call: TRBV7-2
j_call: TRBJ1-2
cdr3_nt: TGTGCCAGCATCCCCCCGACAGGGGCCGGCGGCTACACCTTC
cdr3_aa: CASIPPTGAGGYTF

d_call: -
clone_size: many
v_call: TRBV7-3
j_call: TRBJ2-1
cdr3_nt: TGTGCCAGCAGCTTAGGGAGCCCCGTTGGTAGGAACAATGAGCAGTTCTTC
cdr3_aa: CASSLGSPVGRNNEQFF

d_call: TRBD1
clone_size: many
v_call: TRBV7-2
j_call: TRBJ2-2
cdr3_nt: TGTGCCAGCAGCTCCAGGACAGGGAGAGCTGGGGAGCTGTTTTTT
cdr3_aa: CASSSRTGRAGELFF

d_call: -
clone_size: many
v_call: TRBV11-2
j_call: TRBJ2-1
cdr3_nt: TGTGCCACCACCCCCGGGACGACGCGATACAATGAGCAGTTCTTC
cdr3_aa: CATTPGTTRYNEQFF

d_call: TRBD2
clone_size: many
v_call: TRBV12-3/TRBV12-4
j_call: TRBJ2-1
cdr3_nt: TGTGCCAGTCTGCCGGGACTAGCGGGGGGGGTAGGCAATGAGCAGTTCTTC
cdr3_aa: CASLPGLAGGVGNEQFF

d_call: TRBD2
clone_size: many
v_call: TRBV7-8
j_call: TRBJ2-1
cdr3_nt: TGTGCCAGCAGACAGGGACTAGCAGCCTACTACAATGAGCAGTTCTTC
cdr3_aa: CASRQGLAAYYNEQFF

d_call: -
clone_size: many
v_call: TRBV7-2
j_call: TRBJ2-2
cdr3_nt: TGTGCCAGCAGCTTAGGTGGGGGGGCTAATACCGGGGAGCTGTTTTTT
cdr3_aa: CASSLGGGANTGELFF

d_call: -
clone_size: few
v_call: TRBV27
j_call: TRBJ1-4
cdr3_nt: TGTGCCAGCAGTTCGCTCTTCCGGATGAATGAAAAACTGTTTTTT
cdr3_aa: CASSSLFRMNEKLFF

d_call: TRBD1
clone_size: many
v_call: TRBV7-2
j_call: TRBJ2-5
cdr3_nt: TGTGCCAGCAGCTTAAGTCGGCCAGGGGGAGAGACCCAGTACTTC
cdr3_aa: CASSLSRPGGETQYF

d_call: TRBD2
clone_size: few
v_call: TRBV11-2
j_call: TRBJ2-1
cdr3_nt: TGTGCCAGCAGCCCACTATTATTGGGGACTAGTCGGCCCTACAATGAGCAGTTCTTC
cdr3_aa: CASSPLLLGTSRPYNEQFF

d_call: -
clone_size: many
v_call: TRBV7-8
j_call: TRBJ2-1
cdr3_nt: TGTGCCAGCAGCTCGGGACTCATCAATGAGCAGTTCTTC
cdr3_aa: CASSSGLINEQFF

d_call: -
clone_size: many
v_call: TRBV12-3/TRBV12-4
j_call: TRBJ1-1
cdr3_nt: TGTGCCAGCAGTTTGAGTTCAGAGGGGATGACTGAAGCTTTCTTT
cdr3_aa: CASSLSSEGMTEAFF

d_call: -
clone_size: few
v_call: TRBV15
j_call: TRBJ1-1
cdr3_nt: TGTGCCACCAGCAGAACTCTCCATAGAACTTTGAACACTGAAGCTTTCTTT
cdr3_aa: CATSRTLHRTLNTEAFF

d_call: TRBD2
clone_size: many
v_call: TRBV5-1
j_call: TRBJ2-3
cdr3_nt: TGCGCCAGCAGCTCGATGACTAGCGCAGATACGCAGTATTTT
cdr3_aa: CASSSMTSADTQYF

d_call: -
clone_size: few
v_call: TRBV4-2
j_call: TRBJ2-7
cdr3_nt: TGTGCCAGCAGCCAAGATGGAACCGGGACTCTTACGTTCTACGAGCAGTACTTC
cdr3_aa: CASSQDGTGTLTFYEQYF

d_call: -
clone_size: few
v_call: TRBV25-1
j_call: TRBJ2-3
cdr3_nt: TGTGCCAGCAGTGAATGGGGTCGTACTAGCACAGATACGCAGTATTTT
cdr3_aa: CASSEWGRTSTDTQYF